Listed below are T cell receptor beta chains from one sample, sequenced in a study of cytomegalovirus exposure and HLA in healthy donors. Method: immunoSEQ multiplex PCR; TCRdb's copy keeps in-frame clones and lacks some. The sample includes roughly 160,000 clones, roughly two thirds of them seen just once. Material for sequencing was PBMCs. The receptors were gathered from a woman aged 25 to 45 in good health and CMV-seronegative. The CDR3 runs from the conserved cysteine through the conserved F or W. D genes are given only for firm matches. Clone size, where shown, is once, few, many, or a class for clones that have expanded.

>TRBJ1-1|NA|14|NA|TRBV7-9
TGTGCCAGCAGCTTAGAGTTGGCGGTCACTGAAGCTTTCTTT
CASSLELAVTEAFF
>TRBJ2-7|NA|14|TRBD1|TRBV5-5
TGTGCCAGCACCGCCCCAGGGGGCGAATACGAGCAGTACTTC
CASTAPGGEYEQYF
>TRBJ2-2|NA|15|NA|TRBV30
TGTGCCTGGAGTGTAGAGCGTTCCGGTCGTGGGGAGCTGTTTTTT
CAWSVERSGRGELFF
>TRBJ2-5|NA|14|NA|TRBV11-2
TGTGCCAGCAGCTTAGGTCCAGGGGACGAGACCCAGTACTTC
CASSLGPGDETQYF
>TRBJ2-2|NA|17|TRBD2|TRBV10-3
TGTGCCATCAGTGAACGCGGGGGGGCCAGGGTTACCGGGGAGCTGTTTTTT
CAISERGGARVTGELFF
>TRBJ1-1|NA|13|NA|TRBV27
TGTGCCAGCAGGATCAGGTGGGACACTGAAGCTTTCTTT
CASRIRWDTEAFF
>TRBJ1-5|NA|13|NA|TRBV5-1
TGCGCCAGCAGAGGGGGTTTAGATCAGCCCCAGCATTTT
CASRGGLDQPQHF
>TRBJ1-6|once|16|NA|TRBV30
TGTGCCTGGGCTTCCTTTAGGGGGGGAAATAATTCACCCCTCCACTTT
CAWASFRGGNNSPLHF
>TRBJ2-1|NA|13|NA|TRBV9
TGTGCCAGCAGCGTAGTACTAGACGATGAGCAGTTCTTC
CASSVVLDDEQFF
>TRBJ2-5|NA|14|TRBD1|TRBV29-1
TGCAGCGTTGCTACGACAGGGATTCAAGAGACCCAGTACTTC
CSVATTGIQETQYF
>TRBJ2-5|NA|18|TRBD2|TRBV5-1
TGCGCCAGCAGCTTCATGACTAGCGGGGCTGTCCCACAAGAGACCCAGTACTTC
CASSFMTSGAVPQETQYF
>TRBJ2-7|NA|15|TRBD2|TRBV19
TGTGCCAGTAGCCGACTAGCGGGAGGTCCCTACGAGCAGTACTTC
CASSRLAGGPYEQYF
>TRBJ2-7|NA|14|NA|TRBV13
TGTGCCAGCAGCATCGGCCAGGGGTTCTACGAGCAGTACTTC
CASSIGQGFYEQYF
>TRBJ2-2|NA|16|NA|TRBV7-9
TGTGCCAGCAGCTTATTGCAGGGTAAAAGCACCGGGGAGCTGTTTTTT
CASSLLQGKSTGELFF
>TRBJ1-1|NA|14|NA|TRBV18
TGTGCCAGCTCACCAGGGTCAGGGCGCCCCGAAGCTTTCTTT
CASSPGSGRPEAFF
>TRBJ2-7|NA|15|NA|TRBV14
TGTGCCAGCAGCCAAGGCGGGACAGTGCCCTACGAGCAGTACTTC
CASSQGGTVPYEQYF
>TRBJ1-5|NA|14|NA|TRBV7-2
TGTGCCAGCAGCCCTCTGGGAGGGGGATGGTCCCAGCATTTT
CASSPLGGGWSQHF
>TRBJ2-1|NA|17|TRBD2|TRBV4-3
TGCGCCAGCAGCCAAAGAGCTCGGGGGACTACCTACAATGAGCAGTTCTTC
CASSQRARGTTYNEQFF
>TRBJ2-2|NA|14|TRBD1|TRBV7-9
TGTGCCACCCTCGGACAGGGGAACACCGGGGAGCTGTTTTTT
CATLGQGNTGELFF
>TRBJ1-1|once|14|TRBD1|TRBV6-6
TGTGCCAGCAGGTTAGGGGGCGCGAACACTGAAGCTTTCTTT
CASRLGGANTEAFF
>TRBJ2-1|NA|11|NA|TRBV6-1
TGTGCCAGCAGGGTGGGACTTCGGGCGTTCTTC
CASRVGLRAFF
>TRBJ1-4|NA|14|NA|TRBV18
TGTGCCAGCTCCGAGCAACAGTTGAATGAAAAACTGTTTTTT
CASSEQQLNEKLFF
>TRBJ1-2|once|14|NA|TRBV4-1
TGCGCCAGCAGCCAAGGGACAGAGTACTATGGCTACACCTTC
CASSQGTEYYGYTF
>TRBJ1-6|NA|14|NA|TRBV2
TGTGCCAGCAGTGAAGTCGGCCGGGGAACACCCCTCCACTTT
CASSEVGRGTPLHF
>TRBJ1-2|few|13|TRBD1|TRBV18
TGTGCCAGCTCGCCAGGGGGCGAGCATGGCTACACCTTC
CASSPGGEHGYTF
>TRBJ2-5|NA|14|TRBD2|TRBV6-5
TGTGCCAGCAGCCGCCTAGCGGGGGGAGAGACCCAGTACTTC
CASSRLAGGETQYF
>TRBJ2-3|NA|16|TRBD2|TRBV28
TGTGCCAGCAGTCATGGCCTAGCGGGAGGTTCAGATACGCAGTATTTT
CASSHGLAGGSDTQYF
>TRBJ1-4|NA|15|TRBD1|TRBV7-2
TGTGCCAGCAGCTTAGAGCCAGGGGGAGGTGAAAAACTGTTTTTT
CASSLEPGGGEKLFF
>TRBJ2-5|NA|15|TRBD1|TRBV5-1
TGCGCCAGCAGCAACGGACAGGGGTACATGGAGACCCAGTACTTC
CASSNGQGYMETQYF
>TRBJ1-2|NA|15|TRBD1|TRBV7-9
TGTGCCAGCAGCCCGCCCGGACAGGGGAACTATGGCTACACCTTC
CASSPPGQGNYGYTF
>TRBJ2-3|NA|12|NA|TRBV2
TGTGCCAGCAGTGAACTCGCAGATACGCAGTATTTT
CASSELADTQYF
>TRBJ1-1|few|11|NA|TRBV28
TGTGCCACCCAGGGCAGGGTGCCAGCTTTCTTT
CATQGRVPAFF
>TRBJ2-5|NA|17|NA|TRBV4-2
TGTGCCAGCAGCCCCCTCGGGTTTCGAAACCTCCAAGAGACCCAGTACTTC
CASSPLGFRNLQETQYF
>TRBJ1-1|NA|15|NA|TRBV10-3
TGTGCCATCAGTGAGTCGCAGGTCGCGAACACTGAAGCTTTCTTT
CAISESQVANTEAFF
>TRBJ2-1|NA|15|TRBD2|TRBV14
TGTGCCAGCAGACCTCGGGGGGTTCCATACAATGAGCAGTTCTTC
CASRPRGVPYNEQFF
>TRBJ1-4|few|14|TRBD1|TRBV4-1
TGCGCCAGCAGCCAAGGACAGGGTGGTGAAAAACTGTTTTTT
CASSQGQGGEKLFF
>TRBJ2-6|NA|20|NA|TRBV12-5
TGTGCTAGTGGTTTGGTACATAGGGGGGGCGTCAACTCTGGGGCCAACGTCCTGACTTTC
CASGLVHRGGVNSGANVLTF
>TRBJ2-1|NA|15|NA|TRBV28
TGTGCCAGCAGTTTCAGGGGAAAGTCCGCAGGTGAGCAGTTCTTC
CASSFRGKSAGEQFF
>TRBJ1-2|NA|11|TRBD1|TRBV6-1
TGTGCCAGCAACACAGGGGGCCGCTACACCTTC
CASNTGGRYTF
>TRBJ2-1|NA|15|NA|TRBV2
TGTGCCAGCAGTGAAAGTCTAGCGTTGGTCAATGAGCAGTTCTTC
CASSESLALVNEQFF
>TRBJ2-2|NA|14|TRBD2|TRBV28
TGTGCCAGCAGTTTAGGTGGGAGGGGCAGGGAGCTGTTTTTT
CASSLGGRGRELFF
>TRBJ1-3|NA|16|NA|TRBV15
TGTGCCACAGCACCCGGCGGGATTCTCTCTGGAAACACCATATATTTT
CATAPGGILSGNTIYF
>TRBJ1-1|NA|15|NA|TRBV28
TGTGCCAGCACTCGGGGGGACCAGGATCTCGGTGAAGCTTTCTTT
CASTRGDQDLGEAFF
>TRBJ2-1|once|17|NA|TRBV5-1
TGCGCCAGCAGCTTGATGGCGGGGGCGACGTCCTACAATGAGCAGTTCTTC
CASSLMAGATSYNEQFF
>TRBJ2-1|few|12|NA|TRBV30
TGTGCCTGGAGTGTAACCAGGGGTGAGCAGTTCTTC
CAWSVTRGEQFF
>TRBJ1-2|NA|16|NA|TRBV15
TGTGCCACCCGACCTTTTTTGGACAGAGCTAACTATGGCTACACCTTC
CATRPFLDRANYGYTF
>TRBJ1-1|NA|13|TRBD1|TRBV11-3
TGTGCCAGCAGCTGGACAGGGGACACTGAAGCTTTCTTT
CASSWTGDTEAFF
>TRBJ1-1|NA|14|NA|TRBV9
TGTGCCAGCAGCGTAGGCGAGATGAACACTGAAGCTTTCTTT
CASSVGEMNTEAFF
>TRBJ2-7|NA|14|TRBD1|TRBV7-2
TGTGCCAGCAGCTCCCCGGGACAGACCTACGAGCAGTACTTC
CASSSPGQTYEQYF
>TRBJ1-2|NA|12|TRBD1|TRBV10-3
TGTGCCATCAGTACAGGGGACTATGGCTACACCTTC
CAISTGDYGYTF